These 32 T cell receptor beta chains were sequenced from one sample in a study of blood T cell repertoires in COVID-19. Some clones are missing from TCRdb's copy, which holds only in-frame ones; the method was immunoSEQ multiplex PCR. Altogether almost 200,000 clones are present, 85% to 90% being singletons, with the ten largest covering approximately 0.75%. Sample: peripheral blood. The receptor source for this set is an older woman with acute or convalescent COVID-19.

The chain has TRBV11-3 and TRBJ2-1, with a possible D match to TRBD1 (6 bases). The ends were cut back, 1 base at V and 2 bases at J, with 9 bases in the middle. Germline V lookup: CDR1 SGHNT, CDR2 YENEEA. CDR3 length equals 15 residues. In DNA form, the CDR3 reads TGTGCCAGCAGCTTAGGGCAGGGGACCTACAATGAGCAGTTCTTC. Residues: CASSLGQGTYNEQFF.

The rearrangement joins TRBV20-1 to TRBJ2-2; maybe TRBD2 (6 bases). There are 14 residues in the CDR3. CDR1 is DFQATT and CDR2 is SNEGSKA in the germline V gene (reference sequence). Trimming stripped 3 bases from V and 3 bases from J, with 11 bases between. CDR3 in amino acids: CSASSLAYTGELFF. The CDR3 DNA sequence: TGCAGTGCTAGTTCACTAGCTTACACCGGGGAGCTGTTTTTT.

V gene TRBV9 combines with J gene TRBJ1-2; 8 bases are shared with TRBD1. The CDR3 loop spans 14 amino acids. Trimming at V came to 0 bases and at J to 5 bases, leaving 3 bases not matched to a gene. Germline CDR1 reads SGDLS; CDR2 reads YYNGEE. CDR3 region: CASSVGQGAYGYTF. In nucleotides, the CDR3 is TGTGCCAGCAGCGTAGGGCAGGGGGCTTATGGCTACACCTTC.

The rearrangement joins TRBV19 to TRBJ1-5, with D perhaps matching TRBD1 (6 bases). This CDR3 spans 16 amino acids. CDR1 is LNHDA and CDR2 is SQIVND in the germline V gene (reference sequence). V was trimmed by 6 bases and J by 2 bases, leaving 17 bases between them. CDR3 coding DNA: TGTGCCAGTAGGACCCCCACCAGGGGAGGCAATCAGCCCCAGCATTTT. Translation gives CASRTPTRGGNQPQHF. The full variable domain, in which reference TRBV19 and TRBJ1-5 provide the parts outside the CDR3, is DGGITQSPKYLFRKEGQNVTLSCEQNLNHDAMYWYRQDPGQGLRLIYYSQIVNDFQKGDIAEGYSVSREKKESFPLTVTSAQKNPTAFYLCASRTPTRGGNQPQHFGDGTRLSIL.

CDR3 sequence: CASSPPSLADLNEQFF. The CDR3 DNA reads TGTGCCAGCAGCCCCCCGTCACTAGCGGACCTCAATGAGCAGTTCTTC. V is TRBV21-1 and J is TRBJ2-1; whether TRBD2, the table's D call, matches the DNA was not checked. TRBV21-1 is flagged as a pseudogene. CDR3 length: 16 residues.

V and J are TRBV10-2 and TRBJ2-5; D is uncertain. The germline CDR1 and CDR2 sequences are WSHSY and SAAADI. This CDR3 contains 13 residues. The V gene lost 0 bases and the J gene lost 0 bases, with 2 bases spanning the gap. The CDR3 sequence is CASSESDQETQYF. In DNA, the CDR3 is TGCGCCAGCAGTGAGTCCGACCAAGAGACCCAGTACTTC.

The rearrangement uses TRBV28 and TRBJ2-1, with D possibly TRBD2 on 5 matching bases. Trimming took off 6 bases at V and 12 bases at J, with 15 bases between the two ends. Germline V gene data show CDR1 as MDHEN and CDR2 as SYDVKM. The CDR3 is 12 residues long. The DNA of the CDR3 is TGTGCCAGCAGCGAGAGGGTAGCTGCGCAGTTCTTC. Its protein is CASSERVAAQFF.

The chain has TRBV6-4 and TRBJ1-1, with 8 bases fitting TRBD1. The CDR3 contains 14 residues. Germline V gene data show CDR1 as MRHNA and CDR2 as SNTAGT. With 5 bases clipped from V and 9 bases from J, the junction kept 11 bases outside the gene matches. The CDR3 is CASSRDRREGKAFF. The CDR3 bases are TGTGCCAGCAGTAGGGACAGGAGAGAGGGAAAAGCTTTCTTT.

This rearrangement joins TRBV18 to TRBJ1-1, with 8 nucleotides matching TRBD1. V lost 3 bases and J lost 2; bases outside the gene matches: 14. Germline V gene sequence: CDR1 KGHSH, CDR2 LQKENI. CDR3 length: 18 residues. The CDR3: CASSPLEAGGKGNTEAFF. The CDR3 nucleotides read TGTGCCAGCTCACCCCTTGAGGCAGGGGGCAAAGGTAACACTGAAGCTTTCTTT.

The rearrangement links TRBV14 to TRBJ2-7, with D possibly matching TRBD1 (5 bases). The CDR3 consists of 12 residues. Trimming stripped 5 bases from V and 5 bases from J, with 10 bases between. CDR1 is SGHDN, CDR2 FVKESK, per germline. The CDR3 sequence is CASSRGWDEQYF. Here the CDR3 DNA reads TGTGCCAGCAGCAGGGGATGGGACGAGCAGTACTTC.

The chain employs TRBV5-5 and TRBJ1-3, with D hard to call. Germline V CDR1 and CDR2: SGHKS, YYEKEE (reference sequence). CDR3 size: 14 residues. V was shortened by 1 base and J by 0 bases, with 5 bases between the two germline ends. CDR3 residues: CASSLIVSGNTIYF. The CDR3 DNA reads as TGTGCCAGCAGCTTGATCGTCTCTGGAAACACCATATATTTT.

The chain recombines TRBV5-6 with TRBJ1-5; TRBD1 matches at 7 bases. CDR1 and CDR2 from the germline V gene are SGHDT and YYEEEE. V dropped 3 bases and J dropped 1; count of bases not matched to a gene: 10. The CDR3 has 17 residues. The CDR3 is CASSSMRGGRSNQPQHF. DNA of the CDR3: TGTGCCAGCAGCTCGATGAGAGGGGGCAGGAGCAATCAGCCCCAGCATTTT. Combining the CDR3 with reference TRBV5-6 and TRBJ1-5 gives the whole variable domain DAGVTQSPTHLIKTRGQQVTLRCSPKSGHDTVSWYQQALGQGPQFIFQYYEEEERQRGNFPDRFSGHQFPNYSSELNVNALLLGDSALYLCASSSMRGGRSNQPQHFGDGTRLSIL.

CDR3 sequence (DNA): TGTGCCAGCAGCTCGGGGGTGCCCTCCTACGAGCAGTACTTC. Translation: CASSSGVPSYEQYF. The chain recombines TRBV7-2 with TRBJ2-7; D is perhaps TRBD2 (6 bases). This CDR3 is 14 amino acids long. Per germline, CDR1 SGHTA and CDR2 FQGNSA. The V gene lost 4 bases and the J gene lost 0 bases, with 10 bases spanning the gap. Looking up the rest from reference TRBV7-2 and TRBJ2-7 gives the full variable domain: GAGVSQSPSNKVTEKGKDVELRCDPISGHTALYWYRQSLGQGLEFLIYFQGNSAPDKSGLPSDRFSAERTGGSVSTLTIQRTQQEDSAVYLCASSSGVPSYEQYFGPGTRLTVT.

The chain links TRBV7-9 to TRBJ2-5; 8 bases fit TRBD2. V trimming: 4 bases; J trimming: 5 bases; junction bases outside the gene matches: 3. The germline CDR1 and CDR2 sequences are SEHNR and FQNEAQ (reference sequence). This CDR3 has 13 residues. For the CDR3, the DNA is TGTGCCAGCAGCTCGGGACTAGTTGAGACCCAGTACTTC. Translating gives CASSSGLVETQYF.

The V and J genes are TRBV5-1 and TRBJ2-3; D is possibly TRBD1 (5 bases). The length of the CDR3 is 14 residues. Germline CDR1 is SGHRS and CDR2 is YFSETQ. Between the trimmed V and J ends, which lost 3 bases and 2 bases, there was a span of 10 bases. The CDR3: CASSWGAYTDTQYF. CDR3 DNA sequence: TGCGCCAGCAGCTGGGGCGCATACACAGATACGCAGTATTTT.

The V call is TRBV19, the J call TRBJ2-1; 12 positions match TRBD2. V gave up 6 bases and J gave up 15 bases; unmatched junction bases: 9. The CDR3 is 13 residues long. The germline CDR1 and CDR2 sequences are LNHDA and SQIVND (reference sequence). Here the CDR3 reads CASRRTSGDARFF. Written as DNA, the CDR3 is TGTGCCAGTAGACGGACTAGCGGGGACGCACGGTTCTTC.

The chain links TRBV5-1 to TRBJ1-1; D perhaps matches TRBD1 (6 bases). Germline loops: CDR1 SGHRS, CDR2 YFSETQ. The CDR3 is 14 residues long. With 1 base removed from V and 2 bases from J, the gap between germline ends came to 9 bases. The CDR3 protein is CASSLWGRNTEAFF. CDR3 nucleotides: TGCGCCAGCAGCTTGTGGGGGCGAAACACTGAAGCTTTCTTT.

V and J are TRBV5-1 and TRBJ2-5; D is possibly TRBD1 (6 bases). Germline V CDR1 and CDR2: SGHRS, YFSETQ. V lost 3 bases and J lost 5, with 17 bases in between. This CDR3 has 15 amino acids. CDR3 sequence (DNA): TGCGCCAGCAGCTCGACAGGCAACCGGCGGGAGACCCAGTACTTC. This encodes CASSSTGNRRETQYF.

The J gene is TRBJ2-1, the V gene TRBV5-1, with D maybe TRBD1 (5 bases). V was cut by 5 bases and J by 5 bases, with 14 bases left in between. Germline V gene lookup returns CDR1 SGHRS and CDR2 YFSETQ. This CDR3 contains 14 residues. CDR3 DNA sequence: TGCGCCAGCAGACAGACAGCCATCCACAATGAGCAGTTCTTC. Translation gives CASRQTAIHNEQFF.

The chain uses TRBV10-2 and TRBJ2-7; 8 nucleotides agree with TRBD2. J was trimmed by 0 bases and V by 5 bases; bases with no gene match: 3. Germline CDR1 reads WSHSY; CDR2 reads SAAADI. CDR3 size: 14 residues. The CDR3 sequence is CASSLLADSYEQYF. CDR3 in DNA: TGCGCCAGCAGTCTACTAGCGGACTCCTACGAGCAGTACTTC.

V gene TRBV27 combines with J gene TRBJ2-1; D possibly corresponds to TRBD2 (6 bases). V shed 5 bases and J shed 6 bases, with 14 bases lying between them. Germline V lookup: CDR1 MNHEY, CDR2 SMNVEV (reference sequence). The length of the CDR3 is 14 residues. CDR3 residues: CASSPFTSPNEQFF. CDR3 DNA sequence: TGTGCCAGCAGTCCTTTTACTAGCCCCAATGAGCAGTTCTTC.

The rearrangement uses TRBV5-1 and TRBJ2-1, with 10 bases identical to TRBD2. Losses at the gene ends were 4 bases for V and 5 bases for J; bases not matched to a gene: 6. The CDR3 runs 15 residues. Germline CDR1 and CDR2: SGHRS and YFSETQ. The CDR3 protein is CASSDGTSAHNEQFF. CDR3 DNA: TGCGCCAGCAGCGATGGGACTAGCGCCCACAATGAGCAGTTCTTC.

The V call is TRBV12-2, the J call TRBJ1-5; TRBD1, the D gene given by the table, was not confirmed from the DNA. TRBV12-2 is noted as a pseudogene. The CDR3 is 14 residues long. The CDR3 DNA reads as TGTGCAAGTCGCTCGGGACAACGGAATCAGCCCCAGCATTTT. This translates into CASRSGQRNQPQHF.

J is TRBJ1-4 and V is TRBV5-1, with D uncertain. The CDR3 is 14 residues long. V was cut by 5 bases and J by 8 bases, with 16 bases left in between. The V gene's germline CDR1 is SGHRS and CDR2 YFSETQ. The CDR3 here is CASSSGLGGEKLFF. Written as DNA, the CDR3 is TGCGCCAGCAGTTCCGGGCTGGGAGGCGAAAAACTGTTTTTT.

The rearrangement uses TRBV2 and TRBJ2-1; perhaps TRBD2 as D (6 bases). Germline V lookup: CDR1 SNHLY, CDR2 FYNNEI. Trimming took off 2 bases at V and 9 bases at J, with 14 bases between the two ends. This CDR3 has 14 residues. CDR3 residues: CASSEKRESFEQFF. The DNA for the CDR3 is TGTGCCAGCAGTGAAAAACGGGAGTCCTTTGAGCAGTTCTTC.

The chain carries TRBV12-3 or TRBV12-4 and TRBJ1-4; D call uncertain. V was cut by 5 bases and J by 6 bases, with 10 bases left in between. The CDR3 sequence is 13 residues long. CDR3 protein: CASSKVRYEKLFF. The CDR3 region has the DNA TGTGCCAGCAGTAAAGTCAGATATGAAAAACTGTTTTTT.

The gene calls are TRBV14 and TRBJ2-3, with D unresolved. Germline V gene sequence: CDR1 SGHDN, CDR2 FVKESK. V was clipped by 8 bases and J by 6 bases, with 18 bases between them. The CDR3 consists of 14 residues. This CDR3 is CASGDSYSRDTQYF. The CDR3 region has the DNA TGTGCCAGCGGTGATAGCTACTCGCGGGATACGCAGTATTTT. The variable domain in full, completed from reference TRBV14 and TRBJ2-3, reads EAGVTQFPSHSVIEKGQTVTLRCDPISGHDNLYWYRRVMGKEIKFLLHFVKESKQDESGMPNNRFLAERTGGTYSTLKVQPAELEDSGVYFCASGDSYSRDTQYFGPGTRLTVL.

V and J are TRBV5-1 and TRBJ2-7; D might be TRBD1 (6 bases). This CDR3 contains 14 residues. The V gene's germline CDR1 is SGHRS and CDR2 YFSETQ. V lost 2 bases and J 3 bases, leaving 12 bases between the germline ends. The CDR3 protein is CASSFRDNDYEQYF. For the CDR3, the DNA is TGCGCCAGCAGCTTCCGGGACAACGACTACGAGCAGTACTTC.

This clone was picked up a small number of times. CDR3 sequence reads: CASSDFPGSLANQPQHF. DNA of the CDR3: TGTGCCAGCAGTGACTTTCCGGGGTCTCTGGCAAATCAGCCCCAGCATTTT. This chain joins TRBV6-1 and TRBJ1-5; the D is unclear. Germline V gene lookup returns CDR1 MNHNS and CDR2 SASEGT. V lost 3 bases and J lost 4, with 19 bases in between. This CDR3 has 17 amino acids.

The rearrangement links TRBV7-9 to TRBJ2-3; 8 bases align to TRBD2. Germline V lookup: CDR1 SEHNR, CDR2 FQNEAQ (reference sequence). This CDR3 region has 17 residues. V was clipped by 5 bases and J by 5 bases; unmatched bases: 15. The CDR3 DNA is TGTGCCAGCAGCCGCCTAGGGACTAGAGTATTGTTAGATACGCAGTATTTT. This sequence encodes CASSRLGTRVLLDTQYF.

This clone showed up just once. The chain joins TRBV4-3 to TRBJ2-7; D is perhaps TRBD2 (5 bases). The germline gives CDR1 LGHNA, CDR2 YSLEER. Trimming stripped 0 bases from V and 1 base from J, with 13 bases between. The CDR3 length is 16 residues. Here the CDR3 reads CASSQEPRRRSYEQYF. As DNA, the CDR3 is TGCGCCAGCAGCCAAGAACCCCGGAGGAGATCCTACGAGCAGTACTTC.

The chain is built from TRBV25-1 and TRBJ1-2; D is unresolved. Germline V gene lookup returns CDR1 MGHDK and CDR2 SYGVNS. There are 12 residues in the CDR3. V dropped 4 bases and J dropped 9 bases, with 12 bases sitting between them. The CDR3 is CASSGNSGRYTF. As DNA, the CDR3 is TGTGCCAGCAGTGGAAACAGCGGTCGCTACACCTTC.